The 5 T cell receptor beta chains given below trace back to one sample, sequenced in a study of glioma-infiltrating T cells. The iRepertoire nested amplicon-rescue multiplex PCR amplified TCR alpha and beta CDR3s from RNA. TCRdb independently ran MiXCR on the multiplex PCR reads; one entry per CDR3 protein. The sample contains around 180,000 distinct CDR3 sequences, more than 35% of which appear only once. Sequencing input: glioma tissue, nonneoplastic brain tissue, or PBMCs (not recorded which). The receptors shown here come from a human donor with low-grade glioma or glioblastoma, undergoing nonglioma brain surgery, or in good health (not recorded which).

This clonotype was observed a few times. CDR3 DNA: TGTGCCAGCAGGCAAGGGGAGCAGGTC. Amino acid sequence: CASRQGEQV. The rearrangement joins TRBV28 to TRBJ2-7; D could derive from TRBD1 or TRBD2 (5 bases each). CDR3 length: 9 amino acids. Germline V CDR1 and CDR2: MDHEN, SYDVKM.

Remarks on this clonotype: At one boundary the junction diverges from the germline segment, which might be a read error. The rearrangement uses TRBV27 and TRBJ1-5; D gene ambiguous. Germline CDR1 MNHEY, CDR2 SMNVEV (reference sequence). The CDR3 runs 15 residues. The CDR3 DNA sequence: TGTGCCAGCAGTTCATCCCCGGGAGGCAATAAGCCCCAGCATTTT. Translated: CASSSSPGGNKPQHF.

This clonotype is categorized as medium-sized. This chain uses TRBV6-1 with TRBJ2-5; D tentatively fits TRBD1 or TRBD2 (5 bases each). V was shortened by 0 bases and J by 6 bases, with 14 bases between the two germline ends. The CDR3 extends over 15 amino acids. CDR1 is MNHNS and CDR2 is SASEGT in the germline V gene. CDR3 sequence: CASSEAGSRGKTQYF. In DNA form, the CDR3 reads TGTGCCAGCAGTGAAGCGGGCAGCCGGGGCAAGACCCAGTACTTC.

V is TRBV25-1 and J is TRBJ1-1, with a weak D call TRBD1 (5 bases). CDR3 length equals 12 residues. The germline CDR1 and CDR2 sequences are MGHDK and SYGVNS. CDR3 DNA: TGTGGCGCGGGGGACCCCGACATTGAAGCTTTCTTT. It codes for CGAGDPDIEAFF.

V and J are TRBV6-1 and TRBJ2-1; 9 bases are a match to TRBD2. The CDR3 is 16 residues long. Trimming cost V 5 bases and J 2 bases; bases outside gene matches: 7. Germline loops: CDR1 MNHNS, CDR2 SASEGT. As DNA, the CDR3 is TGTGCCAGCAGTCCCCCGGGACTAGCAGCCTACAATGAGCAGTTCTTC. Translated, it gives CASSPPGLAAYNEQFF.